These 2 T cell receptor beta chains came from one sample sequenced in a study of T cells in Graves' hyperthyroidism and ophthalmopathy. Amplification targeted TCR beta CDR3 regions from RNA transcripts. The HTBI primer set served for first-round RT-PCR of the TCR CDR3. In TCRdb, the multiplex PCR reads were re-called with MiXCR into one record per CDR3 protein. Of more than 550,000 distinct CDR3 sequences detected, around 19% appear once; the ten largest clones hold over 15%. The sample comprised blood. The receptors were gathered from a woman aged 45-59 years with Graves' hyperthyroidism that later progressed to Graves' ophthalmopathy.

The rearrangement uses TRBV3-1 and TRBJ1-6; no reliable D call. This CDR3 has 13 amino acids. Germline V CDR1 and CDR2: LGHDT, YNNKEL (reference sequence). Trimming cost V 3 bases and J 5 bases, with 5 bases left between them. CDR3 sequence (DNA): TGTGCCAGCAGCCACGGAGATAATTCACCCCTCCACTTT. Translated: CASSHGDNSPLHF.

J is TRBJ1-3 and V is TRBV19, with D possibly being TRBD1 (5 bases). CDR3 length equals 17 residues. V lost 7 bases and J 2 bases, leaving 21 bases between the germline ends. Germline V gives CDR1 LNHDA, CDR2 SQIVND (reference sequence). Here the CDR3 DNA reads TGTGCCAGTATTCGAGGGCTGGGGACGTCCGCTGGAAACACCATATATTTT. This sequence encodes CASIRGLGTSAGNTIYF.